These 20 T cell receptor beta chains were all obtained from the same sample, sequenced in a study of control samples from healthy donors and cancer patients. TCRdb keeps only in-frame clones here, not all; method: immunoSEQ multiplex PCR. The profile shows fewer than 300,000 clones, almost 85% of them singletons. Sequenced material: PBMCs. These receptors came from a woman aged 55-70 years with lung cancer.

This clone was observed once. This rearrangement joins TRBV5-1 to TRBJ2-5; possible D gene TRBD1, 6 bases. This CDR3 contains 15 residues. Germline assignment: CDR1 SGHRS and CDR2 YFSETQ. V lost 0 bases and J 5 bases, leaving 14 bases between the germline ends. The CDR3 here is CASSLGATGMETQYF. The CDR3 DNA sequence: TGCGCCAGCAGCTTGGGAGCTACAGGGATGGAGACCCAGTACTTC.

This chain joins TRBV2 and TRBJ2-3; D gene uncertain. The CDR3 contains 15 residues. Per germline, CDR1 SNHLY and CDR2 FYNNEI. V shed 1 base and J shed 0 bases, with 8 bases lying between them. The CDR3 region has the DNA TGTGCCAGCAGTGAAGGACTTGCTAGCACAGATACGCAGTATTTT. Protein product: CASSEGLASTDTQYF.

The rearrangement uses TRBV12-3 or TRBV12-4 and TRBJ2-7; a weak D match, TRBD2 (6 bases). Trimming removed 7 bases at V and 2 bases at J, with 12 bases between. CDR3 length: 13 amino acids. The CDR3 DNA sequence: TGTGCCAGCACCGGGGGTCCTCCCTACGAGCAGTACTTC. Amino acid sequence: CASTGGPPYEQYF.

The genes are TRBV7-9 and TRBJ1-1; tentatively, D is TRBD1 (5 bases). Per germline, CDR1 SEHNR and CDR2 FQNEAQ (reference sequence). Trimming took off 1 base at V and 11 bases at J, with 11 bases between the two ends. The CDR3 covers 12 residues. CDR3 nucleotide sequence: TGTGCCAGCAGCTTAGACAGGATTAAGGCTTTCTTT. It encodes CASSLDRIKAFF.

V and J are TRBV11-2 and TRBJ2-5, with D maybe TRBD2 (6 bases). Trimming took off 3 bases at V and 5 bases at J, with 13 bases between the two ends. CDR1 is SGHAT, CDR2 FQNNGV, per germline. This CDR3 is built from 14 residues. CDR3 coding DNA: TGTGCCAGCAGCTTCCAGACTAGTTCGGAGACCCAGTACTTC. Translating gives CASSFQTSSETQYF.

The rearrangement links TRBV6-1 to TRBJ1-1, with TRBD1 as a possible D gene (6 bases). Germline CDR1 and CDR2: MNHNS and SASEGT. V lost 3 bases and J 5 bases, leaving 16 bases between the germline ends. This CDR3 is built from 15 residues. CDR3 in DNA: TGTGCCAGCAGTGAGTCGGGGGCGACTTATACTGAAGCTTTCTTT. Translated: CASSESGATYTEAFF.

V usage is TRBV5-6 and J usage is TRBJ1-2, with D hard to call. Trimming cost V 3 bases and J 4 bases, with 16 bases left between them. This CDR3 contains 15 residues. Germline assignment: CDR1 SGHDT and CDR2 YYEEEE. CDR3 sequence (DNA): TGTGCCAGCAGCTCAAGTGGACCGGCGGTCTATGGCTACACCTTC. Its protein is CASSSSGPAVYGYTF.

The V and J genes are TRBV19 and TRBJ2-7; TRBD1 is a possible D gene (6 bases). The CDR3 totals 15 residues. V was pared by 5 bases and J by 0 bases, with 14 bases between. Germline values: CDR1 LNHDA, CDR2 SQIVND (reference sequence). The CDR3 DNA reads TGTGCCAGTAGTCCACAGGGCATTGGCTCCTACGAGCAGTACTTC. Protein: CASSPQGIGSYEQYF.

The chain joins TRBV5-1 to TRBJ1-1; 7 bases align to TRBD1. The CDR3 contains 14 residues. V lost 2 bases and J lost 5; bases outside the gene matches: 6. Germline loops: CDR1 SGHRS, CDR2 YFSETQ. In DNA, the CDR3 is TGCGCCAGCAGCTTACAGGGGAGGGAAACTGAAGCTTTCTTT. Translation: CASSLQGRETEAFF.

The chain has TRBV6-5 and TRBJ1-1; TRBD1 matches 11 bases. Unmatched junction bases numbered 2, after V lost 8 bases and J lost 6 bases. The CDR3 length is 12 residues. Germline loops: CDR1 MNHEY, CDR2 SVGAGI. CDR3 in amino acids: CASSDRGPEAFF. The CDR3 bases are TGTGCCAGCTCGGACAGGGGGCCTGAAGCTTTCTTT.

The CDR3 protein is CASTDRDTEAFF. Here the CDR3 DNA reads TGTGCCAGCACTGACAGGGACACTGAAGCTTTCTTT. The rearrangement joins TRBV2 to TRBJ1-1; 7 nucleotides line up with TRBD1. The CDR3 length is 12 residues. Germline-derived CDR1 and CDR2 are SNHLY and FYNNEI. V lost 7 bases, J lost 3 bases, and 2 bases stayed unmatched.

The V call is TRBV7-3, the J call TRBJ1-2; tentative D call: TRBD1 (6 bases). The V end was cut by 6 bases, the J end by 4 bases, with 12 bases between. Germline CDR1 SGHTA, CDR2 FQGTGA. CDR3 length: 13 residues. CDR3 protein: CASSPGDVYGYTF. CDR3 nucleotides: TGTGCCAGCAGTCCAGGGGATGTCTATGGCTACACCTTC. The full variable domain, its missing parts supplied by reference TRBV7-3 and TRBJ1-2, is GAGVSQTPSNKVTEKGKYVELRCDPISGHTALYWYRQSLGQGPEFLIYFQGTGAADDSGLPNDRFFAVRPEGSVSTLKIQRTERGDSAVYLCASSPGDVYGYTFGSGTRLTVV.

This chain joins TRBV7-3 and TRBJ1-1; no firm D call. The germline gives CDR1 SGHTA, CDR2 FQGTGA. Trimming removed 5 bases from V and 1 base from J, with 8 bases in between. The CDR3 loop spans 13 amino acids. In DNA, the CDR3 is TGTGCCAGCAGCCCCCCTGGGAACACTGAAGCTTTCTTT. It encodes CASSPPGNTEAFF.

V is TRBV6-4 and J is TRBJ2-2; D is uncertain. Trimming left V 5 bases short and J 1 base short, with 11 bases between. The CDR3 extends over 15 amino acids. Germline V gene sequence: CDR1 MRHNA, CDR2 SNTAGT. The CDR3: CASSPGEENTGELFF. CDR3 nucleotides: TGTGCCAGCAGTCCTGGCGAGGAGAACACCGGGGAGCTGTTTTTT.

The chain recombines TRBV4-1 with TRBJ1-4, with a weak D call TRBD1 (5 bases). V lost 2 bases and J lost 8, with 15 bases in between. CDR3 length: 15 amino acids. In germline, CDR1 is MGHRA, CDR2 YSYEKL. The CDR3 region is CASSQQGIRAEKLFF. In DNA form, the CDR3 reads TGCGCCAGCAGCCAACAGGGAATCAGGGCGGAAAAACTGTTTTTT.

The chain couples TRBV2 to TRBJ2-3, with TRBD2 matching over 11 bases. Germline CDR1 SNHLY, CDR2 FYNNEI. J gave up 0 bases and V 6 bases, and 5 bases lay outside the gene matches. The CDR3 has 16 amino acids. CDR3 region: CASRLAGDSSTDTQYF. The CDR3, as DNA: TGTGCCAGCAGACTAGCGGGGGATTCTAGCACAGATACGCAGTATTTT.

CDR3: CASSLESAVNSPLHF. The CDR3 coding sequence is TGTGCCAGCAGCTTGGAAAGCGCAGTCAATTCACCCCTCCACTTT. This sequence joins TRBV7-3 and TRBJ1-6; D is unclear. This CDR3 has 15 residues. V was clipped by 3 bases and J by 7 bases, with 13 bases between them. CDR1 is SGHTA and CDR2 is FQGTGA in the germline V gene.

This clone was observed once. The CDR3 is CASSKDPGPYEQYF. The CDR3 bases are TGCGCCAGCTCCAAAGATCCGGGCCCCTACGAGCAGTACTTC. The V gene is TRBV10-1, the J gene TRBJ2-7; no definite D call. CDR1 is WNHNN and CDR2 is SYGVQD in the germline V gene (reference sequence). The ends were cut back, 8 bases at V and 2 bases at J, with 16 bases in the middle. The CDR3 sequence is 14 residues long.

Points on this clone: The conserved final phenylalanine or tryptophan is absent from the CDR3, which likely points to a read error. The chain combines TRBV5-6 with TRBJ1-2; TRBD1 is a possible D gene (6 bases). Per germline, CDR1 SGHDT and CDR2 YYEEEE. The V gene lost 4 bases and the J gene lost 2 bases, with 9 bases spanning the gap. The CDR3 length is 13 residues. CDR3 in amino acids: CASSPDRNYGYTS. The CDR3 coding sequence is TGTGCCAGCAGCCCCGACAGGAACTATGGCTACACCTCC.

The chain employs TRBV6-5 and TRBJ2-5, with D possibly matching TRBD2 (6 bases). CDR1 and CDR2 from the germline V gene are MNHEY and SVGAGI. CDR3 length: 13 residues. Trimming pared 9 bases from V and 3 bases from J, leaving 14 bases between. The CDR3 DNA reads TGTGCCAGTTCTTCCGGGACTGAAGAGACCCAGTACTTC. This gives the protein CASSSGTEETQYF.